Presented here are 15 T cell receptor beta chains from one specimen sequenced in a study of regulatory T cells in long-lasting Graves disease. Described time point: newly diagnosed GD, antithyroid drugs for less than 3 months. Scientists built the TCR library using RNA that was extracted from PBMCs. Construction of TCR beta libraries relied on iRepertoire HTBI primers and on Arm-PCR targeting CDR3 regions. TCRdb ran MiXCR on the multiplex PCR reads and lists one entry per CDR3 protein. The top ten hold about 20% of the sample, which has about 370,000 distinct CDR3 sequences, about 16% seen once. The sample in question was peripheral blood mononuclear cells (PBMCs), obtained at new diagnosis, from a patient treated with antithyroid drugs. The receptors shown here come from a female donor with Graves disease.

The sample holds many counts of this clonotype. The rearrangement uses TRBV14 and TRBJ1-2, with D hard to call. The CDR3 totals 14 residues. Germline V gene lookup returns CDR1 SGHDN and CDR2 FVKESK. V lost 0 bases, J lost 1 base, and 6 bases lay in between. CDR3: CASSQDWSNYGYTF. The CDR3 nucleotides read TGTGCCAGCAGCCAAGATTGGAGTAACTATGGCTACACCTTC.

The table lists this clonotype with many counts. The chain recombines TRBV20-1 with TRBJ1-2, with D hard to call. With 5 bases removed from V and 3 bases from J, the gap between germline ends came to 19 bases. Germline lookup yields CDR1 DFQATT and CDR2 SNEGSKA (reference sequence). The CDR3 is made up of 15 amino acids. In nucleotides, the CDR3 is TGCAGTGCTCGCGGGGTAGACATTCAGGACTATGGCTACACCTTC. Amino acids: CSARGVDIQDYGYTF.

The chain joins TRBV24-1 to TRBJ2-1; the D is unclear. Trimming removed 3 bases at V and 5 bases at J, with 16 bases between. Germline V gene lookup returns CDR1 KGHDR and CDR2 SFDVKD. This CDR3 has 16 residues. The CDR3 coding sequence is TGTGCCACCAGTGATCACCCCTCGACCCCCGACAATGAGCAGTTCTTC. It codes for CATSDHPSTPDNEQFF.

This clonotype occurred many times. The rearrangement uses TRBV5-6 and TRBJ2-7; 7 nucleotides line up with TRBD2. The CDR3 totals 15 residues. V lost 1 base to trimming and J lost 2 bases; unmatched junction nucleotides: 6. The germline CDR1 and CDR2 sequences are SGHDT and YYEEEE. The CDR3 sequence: CASSLLLAEPYEQYF. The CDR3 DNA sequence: TGTGCCAGCAGCTTGTTGCTAGCGGAACCCTACGAGCAGTACTTC.

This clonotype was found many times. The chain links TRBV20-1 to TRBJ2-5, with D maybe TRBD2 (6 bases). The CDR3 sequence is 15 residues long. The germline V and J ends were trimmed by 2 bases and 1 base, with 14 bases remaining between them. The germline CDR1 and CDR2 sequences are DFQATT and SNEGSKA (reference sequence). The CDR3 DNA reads TGCAGTGCTAGATACACACTTAGCGGCCAAGAGACCCAGTACTTC. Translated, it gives CSARYTLSGQETQYF.

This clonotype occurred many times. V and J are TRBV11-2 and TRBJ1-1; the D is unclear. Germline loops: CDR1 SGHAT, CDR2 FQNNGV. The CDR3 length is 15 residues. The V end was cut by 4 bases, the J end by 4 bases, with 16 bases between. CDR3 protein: CASSSPRSRFTEAFF. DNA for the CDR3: TGTGCCAGCAGCTCCCCGAGGAGCCGGTTCACTGAAGCTTTCTTT.

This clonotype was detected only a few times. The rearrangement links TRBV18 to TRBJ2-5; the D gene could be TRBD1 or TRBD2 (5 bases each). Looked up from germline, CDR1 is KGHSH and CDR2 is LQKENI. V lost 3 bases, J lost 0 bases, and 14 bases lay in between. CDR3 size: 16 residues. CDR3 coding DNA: TGTGCCAGCTCACCGAATCCCGGGACGTACCAAGAGACCCAGTACTTC. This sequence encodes CASSPNPGTYQETQYF.

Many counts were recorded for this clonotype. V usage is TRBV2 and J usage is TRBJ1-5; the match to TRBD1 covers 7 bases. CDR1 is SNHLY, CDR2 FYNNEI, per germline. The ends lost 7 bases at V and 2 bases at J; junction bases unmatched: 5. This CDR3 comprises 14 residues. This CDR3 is CASIITGGNQPQHF. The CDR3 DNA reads TGTGCCAGCATTATCACAGGGGGCAATCAGCCCCAGCATTTT.

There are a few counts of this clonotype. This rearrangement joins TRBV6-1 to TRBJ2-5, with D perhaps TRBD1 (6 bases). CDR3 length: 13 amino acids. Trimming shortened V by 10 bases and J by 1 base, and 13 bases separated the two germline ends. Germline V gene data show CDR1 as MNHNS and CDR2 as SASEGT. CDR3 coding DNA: TGTGCCATTTCAACAGGGTTCCAAGAGACCCAGTACTTC. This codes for CAISTGFQETQYF.

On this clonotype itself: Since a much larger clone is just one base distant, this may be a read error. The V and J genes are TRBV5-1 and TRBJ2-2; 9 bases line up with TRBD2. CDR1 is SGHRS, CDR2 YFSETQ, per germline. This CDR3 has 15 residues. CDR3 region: CANSFSGSYTGELFF. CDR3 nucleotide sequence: TGCGCCAACAGCTTTAGCGGGAGTTACACCGGGGAGCTGTTTTTT.

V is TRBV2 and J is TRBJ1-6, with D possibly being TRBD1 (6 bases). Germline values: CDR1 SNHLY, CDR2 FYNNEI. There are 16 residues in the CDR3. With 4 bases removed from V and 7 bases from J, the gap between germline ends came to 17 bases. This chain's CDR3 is CASSVAGAGRNSPLHF. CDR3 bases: TGTGCCAGCAGTGTGGCGGGGGCAGGTCGGAATTCACCCCTCCACTTT.

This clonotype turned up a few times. CDR3: CASGAGDTQYF. The CDR3 nucleotides read TGTGCCAGCGGGGCCGGAGATACGCAGTATTTT. The chain combines TRBV12-3 or TRBV12-4 with TRBJ2-3, with D possibly matching TRBD1 (5 bases). The ends were cut back, 8 bases at V and 5 bases at J, with 8 bases in the middle. This CDR3 region has 11 residues.

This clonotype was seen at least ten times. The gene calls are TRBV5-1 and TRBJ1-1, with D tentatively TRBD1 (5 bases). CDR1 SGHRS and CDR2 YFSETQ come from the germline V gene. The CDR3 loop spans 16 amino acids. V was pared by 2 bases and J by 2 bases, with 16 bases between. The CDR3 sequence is CASSFYLGRANTEAFF. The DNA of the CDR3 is TGCGCCAGCAGCTTTTACCTGGGACGGGCAAACACTGAAGCTTTCTTT.

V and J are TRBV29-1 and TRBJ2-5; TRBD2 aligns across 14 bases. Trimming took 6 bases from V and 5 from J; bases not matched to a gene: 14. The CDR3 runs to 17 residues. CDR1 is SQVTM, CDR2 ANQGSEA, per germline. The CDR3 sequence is CSVTPGLAGVLDETQYF. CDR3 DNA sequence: TGCAGCGTCACCCCGGGACTAGCGGGAGTGCTCGACGAGACCCAGTACTTC.

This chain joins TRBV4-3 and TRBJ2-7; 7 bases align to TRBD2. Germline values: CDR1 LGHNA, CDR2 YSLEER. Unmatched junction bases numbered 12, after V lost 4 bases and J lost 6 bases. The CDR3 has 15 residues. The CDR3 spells CASSPFAGEVREQYF. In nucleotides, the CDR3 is TGCGCCAGCAGCCCCTTCGCGGGAGAGGTCCGCGAGCAGTACTTC.